Presented here are 6 T cell receptor beta chains from one specimen sequenced in a study of shared clonotypes between healthy human individuals. The table came from immunoSEQ multiplex PCR; TCRdb's copy has only in-frame clones and leaves some out. The sample carries about 2.3 million clones, over 90% recorded once. Sample: naive CD4+ T cells from PBMCs. The subset denotes: CD45RA+ positively selected. These receptors were taken from a man aged 18 to 30 in good health. Some clones in this sample may be carry-over from other donors' samples.

The chain uses TRBV9 and TRBJ2-6; no definite D call. V lost 3 bases to trimming and J lost 0 bases, with 10 bases between them. The CDR3 covers 16 residues. Germline V CDR1 and CDR2: SGDLS, YYNGEE. The CDR3 protein is CASSAWASSGANVLTF. The CDR3 DNA is TGTGCCAGCAGCGCGTGGGCTAGCTCTGGGGCCAACGTCCTGACTTTC.

Regarding this clone: A much larger clone differs from this one at a single base, so this may be a read error. The genes are TRBV11-3 and TRBJ2-1; 9 positions match TRBD2. V trimming: 5 bases; J trimming: 0 bases; junction bases outside the gene matches: 2. Germline lookup yields CDR1 SGHNT and CDR2 YENEEA. This CDR3 has 15 residues. This chain's CDR3 is CASSDSGSSYNEQFF. DNA for the CDR3: TGTGCCAGCAGCGATAGCGGGAGCTCCTACAATGAGCAGTTCTTC.

The chain couples TRBV5-1 to TRBJ1-1; 10 bases fit TRBD1. In germline, CDR1 is SGHRS, CDR2 YFSETQ. The J segment lost 4 bases and the V segment lost 4 bases, leaving 7 bases of the junction unmatched. The CDR3 length is 15 residues. The CDR3 bases are TGCGCCAGCAGCAACGGACAGGGGGGTACCACTGAAGCTTTCTTT. Translating gives CASSNGQGGTTEAFF. Filled out from reference TRBV5-1 and TRBJ1-1, the complete variable domain reads KAGVTQTPRYLIKTRGQQVTLSCSPISGHRSVSWYQQTPGQGLQFLFEYFSETQRNKGNFPGRFSGRQFSNSRSEMNVSTLELGDSALYLCASSNGQGGTTEAFFGQGTRLTVV.

The chain uses TRBV7-2 and TRBJ2-1; D remains unclear. CDR3 size: 15 residues. CDR1 is SGHTA and CDR2 is FQGNSA in the germline V gene. Between the trimmed V and J ends, which lost 2 bases and 0 bases, there was a span of 8 bases. CDR3 amino acids: CASSLSSFSYNEQFF. The CDR3, as DNA: TGTGCCAGCAGCTTATCTAGTTTCTCCTACAATGAGCAGTTCTTC.

With respect to this clone: The sample contains more than one DNA sequence encoding this CDR3. The CDR3 spells CASTPSGANVLTF. In DNA, the CDR3 is TGTGCCAGCACCCCCTCTGGGGCCAACGTCCTGACTTTC. This rearrangement joins TRBV6-5 to TRBJ2-6; D not resolved. CDR1 is MNHEY and CDR2 is SVGAGI in the germline V gene. The CDR3 is 13 residues long. V dropped 7 bases and J dropped 0 bases, with 4 bases sitting between them.

The V gene is TRBV6-5, the J gene TRBJ1-1, with 7 bases that match TRBD1. The CDR3 sequence is 13 residues long. With V trimmed by 7 bases and J by 4 bases, 6 bases remained unmatched. Per the germline V gene, CDR1 is MNHEY and CDR2 is SVGAGI. The CDR3 coding sequence is TGTGCCAGCACCAGGGGGGAGGGCACTGAAGCTTTCTTT. Translated: CASTRGEGTEAFF.